Below are 28 T cell receptor beta chains sequenced from a single sample in a study of shared clonotypes between healthy human individuals (TCRdb year 2020). Libraries came from the immunoSEQ multiplex PCR assay. TCRdb holds this immuneACCESS table with in-frame rearrangements only. Some clones are missing; in checked studies, unresolved V genes explain under half, and the rest has no known cause. This sample comprises about 520,000 clones, around 73% of them detected only once. Of the sample, approximately 12% is held by the ten largest clones. Sequencing input: PBMCs. The receptors derive from a woman between 35 and 50 years old in good health. Some clones in this sample may be carry-over from other donors' samples.

The chain's CDR3 is CATCSGTIGSEQFF. The CDR3 DNA is TGTGCCACCTGCTCGGGGACAATCGGGAGTGAGCAGTTCTTC. This chain uses TRBV28 with TRBJ2-1; D is perhaps TRBD1 or TRBD2 (6 bases each). Between the trimmed V and J ends, which lost 10 bases and 9 bases, there was a span of 22 bases. The germline gives CDR1 MDHEN, CDR2 SYDVKM. The CDR3 spans 14 residues.

This chain links TRBV5-1 with TRBJ1-5, with a possible D match to TRBD1 (5 bases). Germline CDR1 reads SGHRS; CDR2 reads YFSETQ. Trimming took 0 bases from V and 8 from J, leaving 12 bases between them. This CDR3 comprises 14 residues. The CDR3 coding sequence is TGCGCCAGCAGCTTGGTGGGGGACCTTGAGCCCCAGCATTTT. Protein sequence: CASSLVGDLEPQHF.

The chain uses TRBV28 and TRBJ2-1; D is uncertain. The CDR3 spans 13 residues. Trimming shortened V by 2 bases and J by 7 bases, and 9 bases separated the two germline ends. The germline V gene has CDR1 MDHEN and CDR2 SYDVKM. The CDR3 region is CASSLRRWNEQFF. CDR3 nucleotide sequence: TGTGCCAGCAGTTTACGCCGGTGGAATGAGCAGTTCTTC.

Concerning this clone: Other nucleotide sequences from this sample produce the same CDR3. The V call is TRBV28, the J call TRBJ2-7, with D unclear. V lost 3 bases to trimming and J lost 2 bases, with 8 bases between them. There are 13 residues in the CDR3. CDR1 is MDHEN and CDR2 is SYDVKM in the germline V gene. CDR3 amino acids: CASSLPATYEQYF. As DNA, the CDR3 is TGTGCCAGCAGTTTGCCGGCAACCTACGAGCAGTACTTC.

CDR3 residues: CASSATAGNQPQHF. DNA for the CDR3: TGTGCCAGCTCAGCGACAGCCGGAAATCAGCCCCAGCATTTT. The genes are TRBV18 and TRBJ1-5, with D possibly matching TRBD1 (5 bases). Between the trimmed V and J ends, which lost 5 bases and 4 bases, there was a span of 12 bases. The CDR3 totals 14 residues. Germline loops: CDR1 KGHSH, CDR2 LQKENI.

The chain combines TRBV28 with TRBJ2-7; 11 nucleotides match TRBD1. The CDR3 totals 13 residues. Germline V gives CDR1 MDHEN, CDR2 SYDVKM. V gave up 8 bases and J gave up 4 bases; unmatched junction bases: 4. This CDR3 reads CASRDRGKYEQYF. In DNA form, the CDR3 reads TGTGCCAGCCGGGACAGGGGGAAGTACGAGCAGTACTTC.

This sequence joins TRBV10-1 and TRBJ2-7; 7 bases align to TRBD1. From germline, CDR1 is WNHNN and CDR2 SYGVQD (reference sequence). The CDR3 covers 15 residues. V lost 3 bases to trimming and J lost 6 bases; unmatched junction nucleotides: 11. CDR3 DNA: TGCGCCAGCAGTGATGGTGACAGGGAATATTCCGAGCAGTACTTC. Translating it yields CASSDGDREYSEQYF.

V gene TRBV18 combines with J gene TRBJ1-3, with D hard to call. The CDR3 has 11 residues. Germline-derived CDR1 and CDR2 are KGHSH and LQKENI. The ends were cut back, 8 bases at V and 0 bases at J, with 2 bases in the middle. The DNA for the CDR3 is TGTGCCAGCCCCTCTGGAAACACCATATATTTT. Translating gives CASPSGNTIYF.

The rearrangement links TRBV5-1 to TRBJ2-2; TRBD1 or TRBD2 may be the D gene (5 bases each). V was pared by 2 bases and J by 6 bases, with 11 bases between. Germline values: CDR1 SGHRS, CDR2 YFSETQ. The CDR3 runs 14 residues. CDR3 sequence (DNA): TGCGCCAGCAGCTTTGGGGGATCGGCCGGGGAGCTGTTTTTT. Translated, it gives CASSFGGSAGELFF. The variable domain in full, completed from reference TRBV5-1 and TRBJ2-2, reads KAGVTQTPRYLIKTRGQQVTLSCSPISGHRSVSWYQQTPGQGLQFLFEYFSETQRNKGNFPGRFSGRQFSNSRSEMNVSTLELGDSALYLCASSFGGSAGELFFGEGSRLTVL.

The rearrangement joins TRBV10-3 to TRBJ1-2; 7 bases align to TRBD1. Unmatched junction bases numbered 11, after V lost 3 bases and J lost 4 bases. CDR1 is ENHRY and CDR2 is SYGVKD in the germline V gene. CDR3 length equals 16 residues. The CDR3 nucleotides are TGTGCCATCAGTGACGAGGACAGGACCCCTATCTATGGCTACACCTTC. It codes for CAISDEDRTPIYGYTF.

The V call is TRBV5-4, the J call TRBJ1-1, with D possibly being TRBD1 (6 bases). V was cut by 7 bases and J by 6 bases, with 16 bases left in between. CDR1 and CDR2 from the germline V gene are SGHNT and YYREEE (reference sequence). CDR3 length equals 13 residues. CDR3: CASSLDSLSEAFF. The CDR3 DNA follows: TGTGCCAGCTCCCTGGACAGTCTCTCTGAAGCTTTCTTT.

This clone was picked up one time. J is TRBJ1-1 and V is TRBV27; tentative D call: TRBD1 (5 bases). Trimming took 7 bases from V and 1 from J, leaving 16 bases between them. The CDR3 covers 15 residues. Looked up from germline, CDR1 is MNHEY and CDR2 is SMNVEV (reference sequence). The CDR3, as DNA: TGTGCCAGCATCGGGACGGGTGGTCCGAACACTGAAGCTTTCTTT. Protein sequence: CASIGTGGPNTEAFF.

V gene TRBV10-2 combines with J gene TRBJ1-5, with D maybe TRBD1 (6 bases). The length of the CDR3 is 16 residues. V lost 7 bases to trimming and J lost 0 bases, with 16 bases between them. CDR1 WSHSY and CDR2 SAAADI come from the germline V gene. Here the CDR3 reads CASMGHEDVSNQPQHF. For the CDR3, the DNA is TGCGCCAGCATGGGACACGAAGACGTTAGCAATCAGCCCCAGCATTTT.

This clone was detected a few times. The chain has TRBV4-1 and TRBJ2-3, with a tentative D call TRBD2 (6 bases). The CDR3 is made up of 15 amino acids. Germline loops: CDR1 MGHRA, CDR2 YSYEKL. Trimming left V 1 base short and J 2 bases short, with 10 bases between. This chain's CDR3 is CASSQVRDFTDTQYF. The CDR3 coding sequence is TGCGCCAGCAGCCAAGTCCGGGACTTCACAGATACGCAGTATTTT.

The chain has TRBV6-5 and TRBJ2-1, with unresolved D. Trimming stripped 4 bases from V and 8 bases from J, with 12 bases between. The CDR3 extends over 13 amino acids. In germline, CDR1 is MNHEY, CDR2 SVGAGI. The CDR3 loop is CASSWTPGDEQFF. Written as DNA, the CDR3 is TGTGCCAGCAGTTGGACGCCGGGCGATGAGCAGTTCTTC.

The CDR3 DNA follows: TGTGCCAGCAGTGCTAGCAGGGTAGACTATGGCTACACCTTC. Amino acid sequence: CASSASRVDYGYTF. This sequence joins TRBV2 and TRBJ1-2, with a possible D match to TRBD1 (5 bases). Germline V gene data show CDR1 as SNHLY and CDR2 as FYNNEI. The CDR3 spans 14 residues. Trimming stripped 4 bases from V and 3 bases from J, with 12 bases between.

This clone was recorded a few times. The V call is TRBV27, the J call TRBJ1-2, with a possible D match to TRBD1 (6 bases). There are 12 residues in the CDR3. Trimming cost V 8 bases and J 8 bases, with 15 bases left between them. CDR1 is MNHEY and CDR2 is SMNVEV in the germline V gene (reference sequence). As DNA, the CDR3 is TGTGCCAGCTGCGGGCAGGGGAGAGGCTACACCTTC. It is translated as CASCGQGRGYTF.

On this clone: At the DNA level, this CDR3 is encoded by other sequences in the same sample as well. This rearrangement joins TRBV5-1 to TRBJ2-5; D possibly matches TRBD1 or TRBD2 (5 bases each). Germline V gene data show CDR1 as SGHRS and CDR2 as YFSETQ. CDR3 length: 13 amino acids. V was shortened by 1 base and J by 4 bases, with 8 bases between the two germline ends. The CDR3 region is CASSLSGGETQYF. CDR3 coding DNA: TGCGCCAGCAGCTTGAGTGGGGGAGAGACCCAGTACTTC. Using reference TRBV5-1 and TRBJ2-5 for the parts outside the CDR3, the full variable domain is KAGVTQTPRYLIKTRGQQVTLSCSPISGHRSVSWYQQTPGQGLQFLFEYFSETQRNKGNFPGRFSGRQFSNSRSEMNVSTLELGDSALYLCASSLSGGETQYFGPGTRLLVL.

The genes are TRBV7-9 and TRBJ1-1, with 7 bases aligning to TRBD1. The germline V gene has CDR1 SEHNR and CDR2 FQNEAQ (reference sequence). The CDR3 is 15 residues long. The trim removed 5 bases at V and 2 bases at J, leaving 8 bases unmatched. The CDR3: CASSPNRQGNTEAFF. CDR3 nucleotide sequence: TGTGCCAGCAGCCCAAACCGACAGGGAAACACTGAAGCTTTCTTT.

V usage is TRBV7-2 and J usage is TRBJ2-1; 8 bases are shared with TRBD2. V lost 2 bases, J lost 3 bases, and 3 bases stayed unmatched. The CDR3 runs to 15 residues. Germline assignment: CDR1 SGHTA and CDR2 FQGNSA. The CDR3 DNA reads TGTGCCAGCAGCTTATATAGCGGGAACTACAATGAGCAGTTCTTC. As protein: CASSLYSGNYNEQFF.

This chain joins TRBV7-3 and TRBJ1-1, with D possibly being TRBD1 (5 bases). The V end was cut by 3 bases, the J end by 6 bases, with 8 bases between. Germline loops: CDR1 SGHTA, CDR2 FQGTGA. This CDR3 is 12 amino acids long. The CDR3 DNA reads TGTGCCAGCAGCTTTGTAGGGGCTGAAGCTTTCTTT. Its protein is CASSFVGAEAFF.

On this clone itself: A read error may be the cause here, since a much bigger clone is one base away. The chain couples TRBV28 to TRBJ1-1, with D maybe TRBD1 (5 bases). CDR1 and CDR2 from the germline V gene are MDHEN and SYDVKM. The CDR3 runs 13 residues. V was clipped by 5 bases and J by 9 bases, with 16 bases between them. In nucleotides, the CDR3 is TGTGCCAGCAGTGAGGCAGGAGGGGTTCAAGCTTTCTTT. The encoded protein is CASSEAGGVQAFF.

The V gene is TRBV18, the J gene TRBJ2-5; TRBD2 might be the D (5 bases). CDR1 is KGHSH and CDR2 is LQKENI in the germline V gene. With 3 bases removed from V and 5 bases from J, the gap between germline ends came to 10 bases. The CDR3 is 13 amino acids. The CDR3 here is CASSPGLRETQYF. The DNA for the CDR3 is TGTGCCAGCTCACCCGGACTTCGGGAGACCCAGTACTTC.

With respect to this clone: This likely reflects a read error, since a far larger clone is one base away. Other nucleotide sequences in the sample specify the same CDR3. V is TRBV29-1 and J is TRBJ2-2; 7 positions agree with TRBD2. The germline V gene encodes CDR1 SQVTM and CDR2 ANQGSEA. CDR3 length: 17 amino acids. The CDR3: CSVMGGSFPSNTGELFF. The CDR3 coding sequence is TGCAGCGTTATGGGGGGGTCTTTTCCTTCGAACACAGGGGAGCTGTTTTTT.

The gene calls are TRBV30 and TRBJ2-1; TRBD2 matches at 9 bases. In germline, CDR1 is GTSNPN, CDR2 SVGIG (reference sequence). CDR3 size: 17 residues. V lost 8 bases and J lost 2; bases outside the gene matches: 16. CDR3 nucleotide sequence: TGTGCCCTGGAGTTAGCTGAACTAGCGGGTGCCTACAATGAGCAGTTCTTC. Translation gives CALELAELAGAYNEQFF.

The gene calls are TRBV11-3 and TRBJ1-1; no definite D call. The V and J ends lost 5 bases and 1 base respectively, with 8 bases between them. Germline CDR1 SGHNT, CDR2 YENEEA. This CDR3 comprises 13 residues. This chain's CDR3 is CASSRDRNTEAFF. CDR3 DNA sequence: TGTGCCAGCAGCCGAGACCGGAACACTGAAGCTTTCTTT. The whole variable domain, remainder taken from reference TRBV11-3 and TRBJ1-1, is EAGVVQSPRYKIIEKKQPVAFWCNPISGHNTLYWYLQNLGQGPELLIRYENEEAVDDSQLPKDRFSAERLKGVDSTLKIQPAELGDSAVYLCASSRDRNTEAFFGQGTRLTVV.

The table lists this clone with a few counts. Other DNA sequences in the sample encode the same CDR3. This rearrangement joins TRBV29-1 to TRBJ1-4; the D is unclear. Deletions cut 4 bases from V and 3 bases from J, with 6 bases between. CDR3 length: 12 residues. The V gene's germline CDR1 is SQVTM and CDR2 ANQGSEA. CDR3 protein: CSVAQANEKLFF. The CDR3 DNA sequence: TGCAGCGTTGCACAAGCTAATGAAAAACTGTTTTTT.

The chain is built from TRBV6-5 and TRBJ2-2, with D perhaps TRBD1 (5 bases). V was cut by 7 bases and J by 5 bases, with 5 bases left in between. CDR3 length equals 11 residues. Germline values: CDR1 MNHEY, CDR2 SVGAGI. In DNA form, the CDR3 reads TGTGCCAGCAAGGGGACCGGGGAGCTGTTTTTT. Its translation: CASKGTGELFF.